This TCR beta chain stems from a study of blood T cell repertoires in COVID-19 (dated by TCRdb to 2020 to 2021). Background for the entire study: Samples from collaborators originated in the United States, Italy and Spain and spanned both the acute and convalescent phases of COVID-19. The prospective study material was composed of cDNA or gDNA derived from T cells, B-cell-depleted T cells, or PBMCs. Subjects who had been exposed to COVID-19, were actively infected with it, or had recovered from it provided the deeply sampled blood TCRbeta repertoires that made up the dataset. A freely available public database, intended as a resource for researchers studying the immune response to SARS-CoV-2, is where the repertoires were released. Samples came from the ongoing ImmuneRACE study (first 160 participants) plus 1,254 subjects from 6 global collaborators. Nearly every sample came with metadata listing a de-identified subject ID, COVID-19 status, age in years and sex. Where available, HLA class I and class II types were taken from metadata supplied by the sample provider and were not determined by assay-based typing.

Results the study describes overall, beyond this receptor: How much clinical and demographic metadata was included differed by source and by participant, and the metadata was provided uncurated.

Concerning this clone itself: Its antigen is currently not known. Base quality data are lacking; no much larger clone is found one base away.

In the prospective study, participants were about 18 to 89 years old, resided in about two dozen geographic areas of the United States, and were enrolled through a virtual design. To assign participants to cohorts, the prospective study relied on clinical history that participants themselves reported in a screening survey and a study questionnaire. Recovered participants in ImmuneRACE Cohort 3 were defined as having two consecutive negative NP/OP PCR tests, clearance from a healthcare professional, or resolution of symptoms. Each participant in the prospective study had whole blood, serum and a nasopharyngeal or oropharyngeal swab collected by mobile phlebotomists. Prospective study participants could optionally give additional blood draws and questionnaires over an approximately 2-month period. Before DNA extraction, prospective study blood samples were shipped either frozen or at room temperature.

TCRbeta CDR3 regions were amplified from genomic DNA by means of the immunoSEQ Assay, a bias-controlled multiplex PCR. Turning to the authors' computational methods: The number of nucleated cells in each sample was estimated by amplification of reference gene primers within the assay. To quantify the absolute abundance of each unique TCRbeta CDR3 rearrangement, sequence reads were collapsed and filtered. For each sample, productive Simpson clonality was calculated by taking the square root of Simpson's diversity index across productive rearrangements. TCRdb carries this immuneACCESS record with in-frame sequences only. Its versions omit some clonotypes, under half of them owing to an unresolved V gene in the studies checked, with the rest unexplained. V and J calls plus clone size are reproduced from that table; the DNA served to infer D and trimming. Counted in this sample were roughly 300,000 clones; 85% to 90% of them appeared once. Under 11% of the sample rests with the top ten.

The CDR3 runs 14 amino acids, cysteine and phenylalanine included. Only the CDR3 portion is preserved as DNA: 42 bases, with reading frame beginning at the first base. Sequences SGHTA (CDR1) and FQGNSA (CDR2) are obtained from the germline V gene. Germline trimming: 4 bases from V, 6 bases from J; junction bases outside gene matches: 6. Sequencing was performed on PBMCs or T cells enriched from blood (not recorded which). The sequence joins TRBV7-2 to TRBJ2-3, and 8 bases in between align with TRBD1. The source is a woman younger than 30 who had recovered from COVID-19. DNA sequence: TGTGCCAGCAGCTGGACAGGGTTATCGGATACGCAGTATTTT. Its translation is CASSWTGLSDTQYF.